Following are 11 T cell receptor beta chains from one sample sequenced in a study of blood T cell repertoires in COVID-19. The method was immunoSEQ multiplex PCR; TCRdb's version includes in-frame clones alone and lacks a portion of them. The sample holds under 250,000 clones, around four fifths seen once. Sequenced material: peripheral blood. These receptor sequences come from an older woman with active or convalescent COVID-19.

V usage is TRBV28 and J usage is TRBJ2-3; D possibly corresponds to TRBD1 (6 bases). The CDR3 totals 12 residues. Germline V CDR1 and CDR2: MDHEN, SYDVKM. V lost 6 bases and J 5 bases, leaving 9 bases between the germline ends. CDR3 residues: CASRDRVDTQYF. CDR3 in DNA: TGTGCCAGCAGGGACAGAGTAGATACGCAGTATTTT.

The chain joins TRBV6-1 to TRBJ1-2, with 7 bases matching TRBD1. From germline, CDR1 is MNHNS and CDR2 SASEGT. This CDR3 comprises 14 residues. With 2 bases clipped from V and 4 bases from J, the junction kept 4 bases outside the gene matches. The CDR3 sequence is CASSERTGSYGYTF. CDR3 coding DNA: TGTGCCAGCAGTGAACGGACAGGCTCCTATGGCTACACCTTC.

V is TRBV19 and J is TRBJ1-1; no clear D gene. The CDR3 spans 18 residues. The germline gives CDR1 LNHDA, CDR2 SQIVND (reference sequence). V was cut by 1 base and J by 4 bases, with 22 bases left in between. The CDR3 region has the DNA TGTGCCAGTAGTATAGCGCGGGCAGGCACTATTGTTTCCACTGAAGCTTTCTTT. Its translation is CASSIARAGTIVSTEAFF.

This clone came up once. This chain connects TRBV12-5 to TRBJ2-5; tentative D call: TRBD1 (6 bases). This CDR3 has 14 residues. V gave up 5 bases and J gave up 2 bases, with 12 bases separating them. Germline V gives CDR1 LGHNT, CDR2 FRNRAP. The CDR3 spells CASGQGTQQETQYF. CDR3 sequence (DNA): TGTGCTAGTGGTCAGGGGACCCAACAAGAGACCCAGTACTTC.

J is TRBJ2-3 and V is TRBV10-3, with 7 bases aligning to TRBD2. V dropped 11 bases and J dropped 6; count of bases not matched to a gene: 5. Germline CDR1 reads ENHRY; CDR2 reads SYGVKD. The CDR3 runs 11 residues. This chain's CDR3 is CAALGGDTQYF. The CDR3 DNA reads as TGTGCCGCCCTCGGGGGGGATACGCAGTATTTT.

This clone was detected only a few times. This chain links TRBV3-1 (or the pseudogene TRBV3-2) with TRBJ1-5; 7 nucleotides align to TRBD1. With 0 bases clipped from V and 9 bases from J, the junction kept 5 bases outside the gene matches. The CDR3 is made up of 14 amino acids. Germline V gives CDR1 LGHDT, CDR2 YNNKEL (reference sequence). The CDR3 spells CASSQEGGTGPQHF. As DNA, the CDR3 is TGTGCCAGCAGCCAAGAAGGGGGCACAGGGCCCCAGCATTTT.

In nucleotides, the CDR3 is TGTGCCAGCAGCTTTCAGGGGACAGATACGCAGTATTTT. Protein: CASSFQGTDTQYF. The chain recombines TRBV5-4 with TRBJ2-3; D may be TRBD1 (6 bases). Per germline, CDR1 SGHNT and CDR2 YYREEE (reference sequence). V lost 2 bases and J lost 3, with 7 bases in between. The CDR3 sequence is 13 residues long.

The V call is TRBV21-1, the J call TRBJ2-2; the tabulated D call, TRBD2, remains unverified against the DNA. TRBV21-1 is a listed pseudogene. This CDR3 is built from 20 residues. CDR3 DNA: TGTGCCAGCAGCAAAGTACCGCCTTCGGAGGGACCCGCGAACACCGGGGAGCTGTTTTTT. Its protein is CASSKVPPSEGPANTGELFF.

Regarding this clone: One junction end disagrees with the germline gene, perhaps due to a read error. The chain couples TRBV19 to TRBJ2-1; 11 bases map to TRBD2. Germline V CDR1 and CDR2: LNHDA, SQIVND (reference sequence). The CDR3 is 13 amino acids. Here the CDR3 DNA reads TGTGCCAGTAGAATAGCGGGGGGGAATGAGCAGTTCTTC. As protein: CASRIAGGNEQFF.

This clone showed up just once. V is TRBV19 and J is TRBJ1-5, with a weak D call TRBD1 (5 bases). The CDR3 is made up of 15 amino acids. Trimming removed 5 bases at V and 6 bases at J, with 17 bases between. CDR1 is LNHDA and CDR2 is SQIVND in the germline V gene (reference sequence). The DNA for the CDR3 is TGTGCCAGTAGTGCGCCGGGGGGTGGGGGTCAGCCCCAGCATTTT. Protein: CASSAPGGGGQPQHF. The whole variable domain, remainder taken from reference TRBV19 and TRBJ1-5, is DGGITQSPKYLFRKEGQNVTLSCEQNLNHDAMYWYRQDPGQGLRLIYYSQIVNDFQKGDIAEGYSVSREKKESFPLTVTSAQKNPTAFYLCASSAPGGGGQPQHFGDGTRLSIL.

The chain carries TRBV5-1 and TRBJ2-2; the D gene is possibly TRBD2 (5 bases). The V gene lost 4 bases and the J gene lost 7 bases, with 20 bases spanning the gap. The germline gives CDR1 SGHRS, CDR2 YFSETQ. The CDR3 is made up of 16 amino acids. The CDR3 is CASSPGGPRDDGELFF. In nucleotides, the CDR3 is TGCGCCAGCAGCCCGGGCGGGCCTCGGGATGACGGGGAGCTGTTTTTT.